This TCR beta chain stems from a study of glioma-infiltrating T cells. Study-wide findings and caveats: Shared blood CDR3 signature motifs marked patients with low tissue-blood divergence. Gliomas, especially low-grade, showed above-expected tissue-blood divergence; non-neoplastic patients showed below.

Using RNA template, CDR3s of TCR alpha and beta were amplified with iRepertoire arm-PCR. TCRdb itself ran the multiplex PCR reads through MiXCR, one entry per CDR3 protein. This sample carries approximately 400,000 distinct CDR3 sequences, 35% to 45% of them seen once, and the ten largest clones take approximately 12%. Germline V gene data show CDR1 as MNHEY and CDR2 as SMNVEV (reference sequence). This CDR3 contains 15 residues. J was trimmed by 3 bases and V by 10 bases; bases with no gene match: 9. For this clonotype: What it binds is not known.

The chain uses TRBV27 and TRBJ2-2; 9 bases line up with TRBD2. The receptor comes from a human donor with low-grade glioma or glioblastoma, undergoing nonglioma brain surgery, or in good health (not recorded which). Sequences were obtained from glioma tissue, nonneoplastic brain tissue, or PBMCs (not recorded which). The CDR3 DNA follows: TGTGCCACCGGACTAGCGAGAGGGGACACCGGGGAGCTGTTTTTT. Protein product: CATGLARGDTGELFF.